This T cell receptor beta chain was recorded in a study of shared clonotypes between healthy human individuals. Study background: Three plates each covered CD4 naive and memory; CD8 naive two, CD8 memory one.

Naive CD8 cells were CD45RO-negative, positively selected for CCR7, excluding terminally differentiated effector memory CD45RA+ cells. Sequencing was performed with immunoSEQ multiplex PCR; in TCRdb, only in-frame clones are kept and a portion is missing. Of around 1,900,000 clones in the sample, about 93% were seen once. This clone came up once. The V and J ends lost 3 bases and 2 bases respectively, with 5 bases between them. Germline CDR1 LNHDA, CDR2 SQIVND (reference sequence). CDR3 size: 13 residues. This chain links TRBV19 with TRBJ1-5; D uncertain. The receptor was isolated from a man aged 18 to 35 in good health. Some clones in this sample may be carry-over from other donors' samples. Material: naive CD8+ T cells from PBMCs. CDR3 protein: CASSMPGNQPQHF. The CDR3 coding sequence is TGTGCCAGTAGTATGCCGGGCAATCAGCCCCAGCATTTT.